This TCR beta chain was recorded in a study of T cell changes during pregnancy in multiple sclerosis. Profiled with immunoSEQ multiplex PCR; TCRdb holds only in-frame clones, not every one. The data show fewer than 75,000 clones, with 91% seen just once and roughly 2.1% held by the top ten. This CDR3 has 16 amino acids. Per the germline V gene, CDR1 is SGHRS and CDR2 is YFSETQ. V was pared by 0 bases and J by 6 bases, with 9 bases of the junction left unmatched. This rearrangement joins TRBV5-1 to TRBJ2-7; TRBD2 matches at 10 bases. The sequence came from a female donor with multiple sclerosis, enrolled in a pregnancy study. This sample comprised peripheral blood, obtained in the first trimester of pregnancy. CDR3: CASSLASGGIVGEQYF. The CDR3 DNA reads TGCGCCAGCAGCTTGGCTAGCGGGGGAATCGTCGGCGAGCAGTACTTC.